Sequencing of this T cell receptor beta chain was carried out in a study of cytomegalovirus exposure and HLA in healthy donors. This clone was recorded once. Per the germline V gene, CDR1 is GTSNPN and CDR2 is SVGIG (reference sequence). The ends were cut back, 0 bases at V and 1 base at J, with 12 bases in the middle. The CDR3 is 15 residues long. 13 Jbeta primers and 60 Vbeta primers were used for the PCR. The assay was immunoSEQ multiplex PCR, and TCRdb's table has in-frame clones only and misses some. The sample consists of 35,000 to 55,000 clones, 55% to 75% of them appearing once. The sample comprised PBMCs. The source is a man in his sixties in good health and CMV-seropositive. The V and J genes are TRBV30 and TRBJ1-1; D may be TRBD1 (5 bases). The CDR3 reads CAWSVPVGGNTEAFF. CDR3 nucleotides: TGTGCCTGGAGTGTTCCCGTGGGGGGGAACACTGAAGCTTTCTTT.